The sequence of this T cell receptor (beta chain) was determined in a study of human T cells and chemical hapten exposure. General study points: No shift was seen in TCRs above 1 in 1000 frequency with DPC sensitization.

The authors extracted total RNA from unfractionated whole blood. Per the authors' pipeline: From roughly 23,000 to 640,000 TCRs were found per sample, with a median of 95,638. Each CDR3 protein gets one entry after TCRdb re-called the 5' RACE reads with MiXCR. TCRdb's processing, not the authors', yielded these V and J calls. Among around 140,000 distinct CDR3 sequences listed, about 4% were seen once. On this clonotype: Its antigen is currently unknown. Being one base from a much bigger clone, this may be a read error.

V gave up 5 bases and J gave up 7 bases, with 12 bases separating them. CDR1 is SEHNR, CDR2 FQNEAQ, per germline (reference sequence). There are 13 residues in the CDR3. This clonotype was sampled from a female donor in good health. The gene calls are TRBV7-9 and TRBJ2-1; D perhaps matches TRBD1 (5 bases). DNA for the CDR3: TGTGCCAGCAGCAGGGGTTGGTCTAATGAGCAGTTCTTC. Translated, it gives CASSRGWSNEQFF.